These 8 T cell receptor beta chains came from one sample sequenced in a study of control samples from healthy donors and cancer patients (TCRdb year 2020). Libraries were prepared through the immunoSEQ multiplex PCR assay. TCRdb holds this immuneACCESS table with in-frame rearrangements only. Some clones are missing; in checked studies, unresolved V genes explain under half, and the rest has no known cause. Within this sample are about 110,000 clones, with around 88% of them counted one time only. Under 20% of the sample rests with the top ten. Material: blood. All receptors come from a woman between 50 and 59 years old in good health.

The CDR3 region has the DNA TGTGCCAGCAGCCAAGGCATCACCGAGCAGTACTTC. It specifies CASSQGITEQYF. The chain combines TRBV3-1 (or the pseudogene TRBV3-2) with TRBJ2-7; D gene unclear. Germline lookup yields CDR1 LGHDT and CDR2 YNNKEL (reference sequence). The V end was cut by 1 base, the J end by 6 bases, with 7 bases between. This CDR3 is 12 amino acids long.

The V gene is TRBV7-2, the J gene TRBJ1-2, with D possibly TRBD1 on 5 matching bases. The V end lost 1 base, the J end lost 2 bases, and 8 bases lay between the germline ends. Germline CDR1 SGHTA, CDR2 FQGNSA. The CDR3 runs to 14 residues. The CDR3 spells CASSLVGRNYGYTF. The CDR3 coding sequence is TGTGCCAGCAGCTTAGTGGGGCGGAACTATGGCTACACCTTC.

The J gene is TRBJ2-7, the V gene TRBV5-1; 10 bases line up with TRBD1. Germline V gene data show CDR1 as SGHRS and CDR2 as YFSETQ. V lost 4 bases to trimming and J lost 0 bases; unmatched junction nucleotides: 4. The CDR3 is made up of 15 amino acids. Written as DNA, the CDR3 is TGCGCCAGCAGCCCCGGGACAGGGGACTCCTACGAGCAGTACGTC. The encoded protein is CASSPGTGDSYEQYV.

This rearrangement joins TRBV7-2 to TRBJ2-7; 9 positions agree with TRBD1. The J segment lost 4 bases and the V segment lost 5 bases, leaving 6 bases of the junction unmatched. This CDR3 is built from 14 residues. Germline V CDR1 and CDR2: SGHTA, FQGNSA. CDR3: CASSLDRGGYEQYV. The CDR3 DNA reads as TGTGCCAGCAGCCTCGACAGGGGGGGATACGAGCAGTACGTC.

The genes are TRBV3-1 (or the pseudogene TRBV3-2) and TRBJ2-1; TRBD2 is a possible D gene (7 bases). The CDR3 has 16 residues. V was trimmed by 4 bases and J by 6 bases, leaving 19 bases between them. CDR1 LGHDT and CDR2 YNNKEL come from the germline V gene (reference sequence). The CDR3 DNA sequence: TGTGCCAGCAGCCGCAGACGAGGGGGGGCAGGCAATGAGCAGTTCTTC. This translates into CASSRRRGGAGNEQFF.

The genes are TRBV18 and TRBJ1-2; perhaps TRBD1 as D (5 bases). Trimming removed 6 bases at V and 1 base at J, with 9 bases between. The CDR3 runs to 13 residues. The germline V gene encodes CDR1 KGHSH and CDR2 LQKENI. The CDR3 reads CASSPGVNYGYTF. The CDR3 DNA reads TGTGCCAGCTCTCCGGGGGTTAACTATGGCTACACCTTC.

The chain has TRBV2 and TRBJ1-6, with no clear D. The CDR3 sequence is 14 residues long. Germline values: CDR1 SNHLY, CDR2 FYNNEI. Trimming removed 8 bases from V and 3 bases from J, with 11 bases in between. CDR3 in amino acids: CASYGRDYNSPLHF. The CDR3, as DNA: TGTGCCAGCTACGGACGGGACTATAATTCACCCCTCCACTTT.

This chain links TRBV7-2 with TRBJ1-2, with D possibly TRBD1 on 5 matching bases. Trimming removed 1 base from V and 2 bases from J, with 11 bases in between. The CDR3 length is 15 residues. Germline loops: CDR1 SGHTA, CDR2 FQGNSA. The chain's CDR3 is CASSLVQGGNYGYTF. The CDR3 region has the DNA TGTGCCAGCAGCTTAGTTCAGGGAGGGAACTATGGCTACACCTTC. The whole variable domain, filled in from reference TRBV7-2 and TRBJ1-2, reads GAGVSQSPSNKVTEKGKDVELRCDPISGHTALYWYRQSLGQGLEFLIYFQGNSAPDKSGLPSDRFSAERTGGSVSTLTIQRTQQEDSAVYLCASSLVQGGNYGYTFGSGTRLTVV.